Listed below are T cell receptor beta chains from one sample, sequenced in a study of blood T cell repertoires in COVID-19. Using immunoSEQ multiplex PCR, the repertoire was profiled, and TCRdb retains in-frame clones only, with some absent. The table shows under 300,000 clones, with about 81% occurring only once. Sequenced: peripheral blood. The source is a woman in her sixties or seventies with active or convalescent COVID-19. CDR3s include the opening cysteine and the closing phenylalanine or tryptophan. The order of the fields is clone size, D gene, V gene, J gene, CDR3 DNA, CDR3 protein. D genes are given only for firm matches. Rows give clone size only sometimes, using once, few, many, or a class for an expanded clone.

>NA|NA|TRBV27|TRBJ1-4
TGTGCCAGCAGTTTATCTCTTGGGCAGGGCCTGACTAATGAAAAACTGTTTTTT
CASSLSLGQGLTNEKLFF
>NA|NA|TRBV19|TRBJ2-7
TGTGCCAGTAGTTCTCAGGGATCCTACGAGCAGTACTTC
CASSSQGSYEQYF
>NA|TRBD1|TRBV5-1|TRBJ2-7
TGCGCCAGCAGCTCAGCGGGACAGGGAGTTAACTACGAGCAGTACTTC
CASSSAGQGVNYEQYF
>NA|NA|TRBV19|TRBJ2-1
TGTGCCAGTAGTATTTTGGGCGGGATCTCCTACAATGAGCAGTTCTTC
CASSILGGISYNEQFF
>NA|TRBD2|TRBV11-2|TRBJ2-7
TGTGCCAGCAGGGGGGGGAGCTCCTACGAGCAGTACTTC
CASRGGSSYEQYF
>NA|NA|TRBV7-6|TRBJ2-7
TGTGCCAGCAGCCTCAGGTACCACGAGCAGTACTTC
CASSLRYHEQYF
>few|TRBD1|TRBV2|TRBJ1-2
TGTGCCAGCAGTTCCTCGGGACAGGGGGGTTATGGCTACACCTTC
CASSSSGQGGYGYTF
>NA|NA|TRBV11-2|TRBJ1-3
TGTGCCAGCAGCGCGACAGGCCACTCTGGAAACACCATATATTTT
CASSATGHSGNTIYF
>NA|TRBD1|TRBV5-4|TRBJ2-1
TGTGCCAGCAGCTTGGTACCGACAGGGGGCGAAAGGAATGAGCAGTTCTTC
CASSLVPTGGERNEQFF
>NA|TRBD2|TRBV25-1|TRBJ2-1
TGTGCCAGCAGTGAACTAGCGGGTGGGACCTATGAGCAGTTCTTC
CASSELAGGTYEQFF
>NA|TRBD2|TRBV7-3|TRBJ2-1
TGTGCCAGCAGTCGGACTAGCGGGGCGGGGAATGAGCAGTTCTTC
CASSRTSGAGNEQFF
>NA|TRBD1|TRBV4-3|TRBJ1-3
TGCGCCAGCAGCCCCGGGACAGGATCGGCTGGAAACACCATATATTTT
CASSPGTGSAGNTIYF
>once|NA|TRBV18|TRBJ2-7
TGTGCCAGCTCACCACCAACAGCACAAACCATGGAGCAGTACTTC
CASSPPTAQTMEQYF
>NA|TRBD2|TRBV7-9|TRBJ2-5
TGTGCCAGCAGCTTAGCTCGGCTGGGGGGGTCATCGGGGACCCAGTACTTC
CASSLARLGGSSGTQYF
>NA|NA|TRBV20-1|TRBJ1-2
TGCAGTGCTAGTCGGAGGGGTGGAGGCTACACCTTC
CSASRRGGGYTF
>NA|NA|TRBV6-4|TRBJ1-1
TGTGCCAGCAGTGTCCAGGGAAACACTGAAGCTTTCTTT
CASSVQGNTEAFF
>NA|NA|TRBV9|TRBJ2-7
TGTGCCAGCAGCCCAGTAGCGATGTTTGACTACGAGCAGTACTTC
CASSPVAMFDYEQYF
>NA|TRBD1|TRBV9|TRBJ2-2
TGTGCCAGCAGCGTACCGGGACAGGTGAACACCGGGGAGCTGTTTTTT
CASSVPGQVNTGELFF
>NA|NA|TRBV19|TRBJ1-1
TGTGCCAGTAGTTTGTCGCAGGGCCTGAACACTGAAGCTTTCTTT
CASSLSQGLNTEAFF
>once|NA|TRBV19|TRBJ2-7
TGTGCCAGTAGTATAGATCGGACAGCCCTCTACGAGCAGTACTTC
CASSIDRTALYEQYF